This is a list of T cell receptor beta chains from one sample in a study of cytomegalovirus exposure and HLA in healthy donors. The repertoire was sequenced with immunoSEQ multiplex PCR; TCRdb's copy has only in-frame clones and lacks some. The sample contains fewer than 110,000 clones, 65% to 80% of which appear only once. Sequenced input: PBMCs. The receptors were sampled from a male donor in good health and CMV-seronegative. The CDR3 runs from the conserved cysteine through the conserved F or W. D genes are given only for firm matches. Some rows have no size entry. The others give once, few or many, or a class for an expanded clone.

J gene	D gene	V gene	clone size	CDR3 DNA	CDR3 protein
TRBJ2-7	TRBD1	TRBV30	few	TGTGCCGGTGGACAGGGGGCAGCCGACGAGCAGTACTTC	CAGGQGAADEQYF
TRBJ2-3	TRBD2	TRBV29-1	NA	TGCAGCGTCAAGTCCGGGACTAGCGGAAACACAGATACGCAGTATTTT	CSVKSGTSGNTDTQYF
TRBJ2-2	NA	TRBV5-6	NA	TGTGCCAGCAGCTTCTTCAGGGTCTCTAACACCGGGGAGCTGTTTTTT	CASSFFRVSNTGELFF
TRBJ2-7	TRBD1	TRBV14	NA	TGTGCCAGCAGCCAAGATCAGCTCCGGGACAGGGCTTACGAGCAGTACTTC	CASSQDQLRDRAYEQYF
TRBJ2-7	NA	TRBV29-1	NA	TGCAGCGTTGAAGATAGGGGTGGTGTAACCTACGAGCAGTACTTC	CSVEDRGGVTYEQYF
TRBJ2-1	NA	TRBV11-1	NA	TGTGCCAGCAGCATCTGGACCAGAGGGAATGAGCAGTTCTTC	CASSIWTRGNEQFF
TRBJ2-3	NA	TRBV7-9	NA	TGTGCCAGCAGCTTAGCTTTCGGCACAGATACGCAGTATTTT	CASSLAFGTDTQYF
TRBJ2-1	NA	TRBV19	few	TGTGCCAGTAGCCCAACTCGTAATGAGCAGTTCTTC	CASSPTRNEQFF
TRBJ2-1	TRBD2	TRBV7-8	NA	TGTGCCAGCAGCCAGAAAATGACTAGCCTGAATGAGCAGTTCTTC	CASSQKMTSLNEQFF
TRBJ2-5	NA	TRBV9	NA	TGTGCCAGCAGCCCCAACAGGGGGGGTCAAGAGACCCAGTACTTC	CASSPNRGGQETQYF
TRBJ2-7	NA	TRBV21-1	NA	TGTGCCAGCAGCAAATGCCCAAAGTCAGGGCTAGTTAACGAGCAGTACTTC	CASSKCPKSGLVNEQYF
TRBJ2-2	TRBD1	TRBV7-7	few	TGTGCCAGCAGCTTAGCTGGGACAGCGAACACCGGGGAGCTGTTTTTT	CASSLAGTANTGELFF
TRBJ2-4	NA	TRBV21-1	NA	TGTGCCAGCAGCCCCAGCGGGAGTCGGCACATTCAGTACTTC	CASSPSGSRHIQYF
TRBJ2-3	NA	TRBV11-3	few	TGTGCCAGCAGCTCTGACGGGGATACGCAGTATTTT	CASSSDGDTQYF
TRBJ1-2	NA	TRBV7-9	NA	TGTGCCAGCAGCTTACAGGGGAACTATGGCTACACCTTC	CASSLQGNYGYTF
TRBJ1-1	TRBD1	TRBV7-9	few	TGTGCCAGCAGACCGGACAGGGCGAACACTGAAGCTTTCTTT	CASRPDRANTEAFF